This T cell receptor beta chain is from a study of cytomegalovirus exposure and HLA in healthy donors. Study conclusions and caveats: Researchers reported from a later analysis that most CMV-associated TCR beta chains appeared HLA-restricted.

Per the germline V gene, CDR1 is SGHNT and CDR2 is YYREEE (reference sequence). This CDR3 contains 13 residues. V lost 4 bases to trimming and J lost 6 bases; unmatched junction nucleotides: 3. A note on this clone: No antigen is known for it.

PCR amplification relied on 60 Vbeta primers (plus 13 Jbeta primers). Using immunoSEQ multiplex PCR, the repertoire was profiled, and TCRdb retains in-frame clones only, with some absent. The sample contains approximately 110,000 clones, 76% of which appear only once. Sample: PBMCs. The sequence came from a man between 50 and 59 years old in good health and CMV-seronegative. The chain uses TRBV5-4 and TRBJ2-1, with 8 bases matching TRBD1. CDR3 coding DNA: TGTGCCAGCAGCCCAGGACAGGGCAATGAGCAGTTCTTC. It specifies CASSPGQGNEQFF.